Below are 9 T cell receptor beta chains sequenced from a single sample in a study of neurological immune-mediated disorders. TCRdb independently ran MiXCR on the 5' RACE reads; one entry per CDR3 protein. The sample has tens of thousands of distinct CDR3 sequences; roughly 12% are singletons. What was sequenced was PBMCs. The receptors derive from a woman aged 55-75 years with HTLV-1-associated myelopathy (HAM/TSP).

This clonotype has at least ten counts. The genes are TRBV7-7 and TRBJ2-2; 9 nucleotides line up with TRBD2. V gave up 6 bases and J gave up 5 bases; unmatched junction bases: 4. The CDR3 loop spans 14 amino acids. The germline V gene has CDR1 SSHAT and CDR2 FNYEAQ (reference sequence). CDR3 DNA: TGTGCCAGCAGGGCTAGCGGGAATACCGGGGAGCTGTTTTTT. Its translation: CASRASGNTGELFF.

The table lists this clonotype with many counts. The gene calls are TRBV5-1 and TRBJ1-2, with TRBD1 matching 11 bases. The CDR3 is 16 residues long. V lost 6 bases, J lost 4 bases, and 11 bases stayed unmatched. From germline, CDR1 is SGHRS and CDR2 YFSETQ. DNA of the CDR3: TGCGCCAGCACCCGGAGTTCGGGACAGGGGGTCTATGGCTACACCTTC. Translated, it gives CASTRSSGQGVYGYTF.

This clonotype was seen at least ten times. This rearrangement joins TRBV5-1 to TRBJ2-7; D possibly corresponds to TRBD1 (5 bases). Between the trimmed V and J ends, which lost 4 bases and 3 bases, there was a span of 14 bases. The CDR3 contains 14 residues. CDR1 and CDR2 (germline): SGHRS, YFSETQ. CDR3: CASSPAGMDYEQYF. For the CDR3, the DNA is TGCGCCAGCAGCCCCGCAGGGATGGACTACGAGCAGTACTTC. Looking up the rest from reference TRBV5-1 and TRBJ2-7 gives the full variable domain: KAGVTQTPRYLIKTRGQQVTLSCSPISGHRSVSWYQQTPGQGLQFLFEYFSETQRNKGNFPGRFSGRQFSNSRSEMNVSTLELGDSALYLCASSPAGMDYEQYFGPGTRLTVT.

This clonotype has ten or more counts. The chain joins TRBV15 to TRBJ1-1, with 8 bases that match TRBD1. J gave up 1 base and V 5 bases, and 6 bases lay outside the gene matches. The CDR3 length is 15 residues. CDR1 LNHNV and CDR2 YYDKDF come from the germline V gene (reference sequence). The CDR3 spells CATSGTGTGNTEAFF. In nucleotides, the CDR3 is TGTGCCACCAGCGGTACCGGGACAGGGAACACTGAAGCTTTCTTT.

This clonotype occurred many times. The chain is built from TRBV20-1 and TRBJ1-1; TRBD1 aligns across 8 bases. This CDR3 contains 17 residues. CDR1 and CDR2 (germline): DFQATT, SNEGSKA (reference sequence). V shed 2 bases, J shed 0 bases, and the junction held 11 bases outside the gene matches. The CDR3 nucleotides are TGCAGTGCTAGACTAGGACAGGGAGCCCAAGTGAACACTGAAGCTTTCTTT. As protein: CSARLGQGAQVNTEAFF.

This clonotype appeared many times. The chain couples TRBV20-1 to TRBJ2-1, with D tentatively TRBD2 (5 bases). CDR3 length: 16 amino acids. V was pared by 0 bases and J by 1 base, with 13 bases between. CDR1 and CDR2 from the germline V gene are DFQATT and SNEGSKA (reference sequence). For the CDR3, the DNA is TGCAGTGCTAGAGATGGAGAACTAGTGTCCTACAATGAGCAGTTCTTC. Translating it yields CSARDGELVSYNEQFF.

This clonotype occurred many times. The V and J genes are TRBV7-9 and TRBJ1-6; 10 bases map to TRBD1. CDR1 and CDR2 (germline): SEHNR, FQNEAQ (reference sequence). The trim removed 4 bases at V and 12 bases at J, leaving 6 bases unmatched. This CDR3 has 14 amino acids. The CDR3 nucleotides read TGTGCCAGCAGCTCGACGGGACAGGGGCGACCCCTCCACTTT. It codes for CASSSTGQGRPLHF.

This clonotype has at least ten counts. V and J are TRBV29-1 and TRBJ2-5, with D possibly matching TRBD1 (5 bases). CDR3 size: 15 residues. V gave up 4 bases and J gave up 1 base, with 16 bases separating them. CDR1 SQVTM and CDR2 ANQGSEA come from the germline V gene. The CDR3 spells CSVGPQGMRQETQYF. The CDR3, as DNA: TGCAGCGTTGGTCCGCAGGGTATGCGCCAAGAGACCCAGTACTTC.

There are many counts of this clonotype. For the CDR3, the DNA is TGTGCCAGCAGCTTAGACACCCAAAACATTCAGTACTTC. This sequence encodes CASSLDTQNIQYF. This chain connects TRBV7-2 to TRBJ2-4, with D hard to call. Germline CDR1 reads SGHTA; CDR2 reads FQGNSA. Trimming cost V 1 base and J 5 bases, with 6 bases left between them. CDR3 length: 13 amino acids. The full variable domain, its missing parts supplied by reference TRBV7-2 and TRBJ2-4, is GAGVSQSPSNKVTEKGKDVELRCDPISGHTALYWYRQSLGQGLEFLIYFQGNSAPDKSGLPSDRFSAERTGGSVSTLTIQRTQQEDSAVYLCASSLDTQNIQYFGAGTRLSVL.